This record looks at one T cell receptor (beta chain) sequence and its context. V was clipped by 4 bases and J by 2 bases, with 12 bases between them. There are 15 residues in the CDR3. Germline V gene sequence: CDR1 LGHDT, CDR2 YNNKEL (reference sequence). Methods used by the authors: Estimates of nucleated cell counts were drawn from the amplification of reference gene primers. Libraries were prepared by immunoSEQ multiplex PCR; TCRdb keeps only in-frame clonotypes and omits some of them. V, J and clone size reflect that table, while D and trimming were determined from the DNA. The profile covers some 97,000 clones, with more than 85% appearing a single time and 6.5% to 8% taken by the ten largest. The sample comes from a study of blood T cell repertoires in COVID-19.

This sequence was found in a man aged 25-40 years in a cohort sampled during active COVID-19. This sequence joins TRBV3-1 (or the pseudogene TRBV3-2) and TRBJ1-5; D is perhaps TRBD1 (6 bases). The specimen was peripheral blood. The CDR3 is CASSPRAGGNQPQHF. CDR3 bases: TGTGCCAGCAGCCCCCGGGCAGGGGGCAATCAGCCCCAGCATTTT.